Below are 21 T cell receptor beta chains sequenced from a single sample in a study of blood T cell repertoires in COVID-19. Profiled with immunoSEQ multiplex PCR; TCRdb holds only in-frame clones, not every one. The table includes fewer than 40,000 clones, around 90% detected once. The sample was peripheral blood. Source of these receptors: a human donor in a cohort sampled during active COVID-19.

CDR3 sequence reads: CASRMRSNEKLFF. The DNA for the CDR3 is TGTGCCAGCAGGATGCGGTCTAATGAAAAACTGTTTTTT. The chain is built from TRBV6-5 and TRBJ1-4; D is undetermined. CDR1 is MNHEY, CDR2 SVGAGI, per germline. Trimming took off 6 bases at V and 3 bases at J, with 8 bases between the two ends. The CDR3 runs to 13 residues.

This clone was counted a single time. V usage is TRBV18 and J usage is TRBJ1-3; TRBD1 is a possible D gene (6 bases). The CDR3 length is 14 residues. Trimming took 5 bases from V and 0 from J, leaving 8 bases between them. In germline, CDR1 is KGHSH, CDR2 LQKENI. CDR3 protein: CASSGQSSGNTIYF. CDR3 nucleotide sequence: TGTGCCAGCTCAGGACAGAGCTCTGGAAACACCATATATTTT.

V and J are TRBV5-1 and TRBJ1-3, with 7 bases fitting TRBD1. Germline V gene sequence: CDR1 SGHRS, CDR2 YFSETQ. V was clipped by 0 bases and J by 2 bases; unmatched bases: 2. This CDR3 has 15 residues. CDR3 sequence reads: CASSLEGTAGNTIYF. DNA for the CDR3: TGCGCCAGCAGCTTGGAGGGGACAGCTGGAAACACCATATATTTT. Drawing the rest from reference TRBV5-1 and TRBJ1-3, the complete variable domain is KAGVTQTPRYLIKTRGQQVTLSCSPISGHRSVSWYQQTPGQGLQFLFEYFSETQRNKGNFPGRFSGRQFSNSRSEMNVSTLELGDSALYLCASSLEGTAGNTIYFGEGSWLTVV.

The chain links TRBV27 to TRBJ2-7, with a tentative D call TRBD2 (7 bases). The germline V and J ends were trimmed by 3 bases and 5 bases, with 17 bases remaining between them. This CDR3 comprises 15 residues. In germline, CDR1 is MNHEY, CDR2 SMNVEV (reference sequence). CDR3 region: CASSLVRGAGDEQYF. The CDR3 coding sequence is TGTGCCAGCAGTTTGGTTCGGGGGGCAGGCGACGAGCAGTACTTC.

This clone was found a few times. J is TRBJ1-1 and V is TRBV29-1; 8 nucleotides match TRBD1. The J segment lost 10 bases and the V segment lost 4 bases, leaving 11 bases of the junction unmatched. This CDR3 comprises 13 residues. Per the germline V gene, CDR1 is SQVTM and CDR2 is ANQGSEA. CDR3 nucleotide sequence: TGCAGCGTTGTTAACAGGGGGATAGATGGAGCTTTCTTT. Its protein is CSVVNRGIDGAFF. The complete variable domain, with remaining parts taken from reference TRBV29-1 and TRBJ1-1, reads SAVISQKPSRDICQRGTSLTIQCQVDSQVTMMFWYRQQPGQSLTLIATANQGSEATYESGFVIDKFPISRPNLTFSTLTVSNMSPEDSSIYLCSVVNRGIDGAFFGQGTRLTVV.

This sequence joins TRBV5-4 and TRBJ2-7, with 7 bases aligning to TRBD1. Germline V gene data show CDR1 as SGHNT and CDR2 as YYREEE (reference sequence). The trim removed 4 bases at V and 0 bases at J, leaving 13 bases unmatched. The CDR3 is 17 residues long. The CDR3 nucleotides read TGTGCCAGCAGCCGGCCCCCCGGGACAGAGAGCTCCTACGAGCAGTACTTC. This sequence encodes CASSRPPGTESSYEQYF. Filled out from reference TRBV5-4 and TRBJ2-7, the complete variable domain reads ETGVTQSPTHLIKTRGQQVTLRCSSQSGHNTVSWYQQALGQGPQFIFQYYREEENGRGNFPPRFSGLQFPNYSSELNVNALELDDSALYLCASSRPPGTESSYEQYFGPGTRLTVT.

This clone was found once. V is TRBV28 and J is TRBJ2-7; D not resolved. Germline V gene lookup returns CDR1 MDHEN and CDR2 SYDVKM. Trimming pared 3 bases from V and 6 bases from J, leaving 15 bases between. The length of the CDR3 is 14 residues. In DNA form, the CDR3 reads TGTGCCAGCAGTTTTTGGGCCGCTAAGGCCGAGCAGTACTTC. Its translation is CASSFWAAKAEQYF.

The chain employs TRBV6-6 and TRBJ2-7, with TRBD2 as a possible D gene (6 bases). The CDR3 is 14 amino acids. The V and J ends lost 0 bases and 6 bases respectively, with 12 bases between them. Germline V gives CDR1 MNHNY, CDR2 SVGAGI (reference sequence). The CDR3 reads CASSYSLGGSEQYF. CDR3 bases: TGTGCCAGCAGTTACTCCCTTGGGGGGAGCGAGCAGTACTTC.

The V gene is TRBV6-1, the J gene TRBJ1-5, with D possibly TRBD1 on 5 matching bases. The V end lost 3 bases, the J end lost 6 bases, and 12 bases lay between the germline ends. CDR1 is MNHNS and CDR2 is SASEGT in the germline V gene. This CDR3 is 14 amino acids long. CDR3 in amino acids: CASSDGGGSQPQHF. The CDR3 DNA is TGTGCCAGCAGTGATGGGGGGGGGAGTCAGCCCCAGCATTTT.

This chain links TRBV2 with TRBJ2-7; TRBD1 is a possible D gene (5 bases). Germline V gene sequence: CDR1 SNHLY, CDR2 FYNNEI. This CDR3 contains 13 residues. Trimming left V 2 bases short and J 3 bases short, with 8 bases between. CDR3 sequence reads: CASSETGLYEQYF. CDR3 nucleotide sequence: TGTGCCAGCAGTGAAACAGGTCTCTACGAGCAGTACTTC. The variable domain in full, completed from reference TRBV2 and TRBJ2-7, reads EPEVTQTPSHQVTQMGQEVILRCVPISNHLYFYWYRQILGQKVEFLVSFYNNEISEKSEIFDDQFSVERPDGSNFTLKIRSTKLEDSAMYFCASSETGLYEQYFGPGTRLTVT.

The chain uses TRBV27 and TRBJ1-2; 9 bases match TRBD1. Germline-derived CDR1 and CDR2 are MNHEY and SMNVEV (reference sequence). Trimming cost V 8 bases and J 5 bases; bases outside gene matches: 6. This CDR3 contains 13 residues. The CDR3 sequence is CASGQGTWYGYTF. CDR3 coding DNA: TGTGCCAGCGGACAGGGGACTTGGTATGGCTACACCTTC.

This rearrangement joins TRBV15 to TRBJ1-2; maybe TRBD1 (5 bases). CDR1 and CDR2 (germline): LNHNV, YYDKDF (reference sequence). The CDR3 is 12 amino acids. Trimming stripped 5 bases from V and 4 bases from J, with 8 bases between. CDR3 nucleotide sequence: TGTGCCACCAGCGGGGCCCTCTATGGCTACACCTTC. Protein product: CATSGALYGYTF.

This rearrangement joins TRBV7-9 to TRBJ2-5; 13 nucleotides align to TRBD2. CDR3 length: 13 residues. The V and J ends lost 9 bases and 4 bases, in that order; junction bases with no gene match: 2. Germline loops: CDR1 SEHNR, CDR2 FQNEAQ (reference sequence). The CDR3 coding sequence is TGTGCCAGTGGACTAGCGGGAGTAGAGACCCAGTACTTC. Translated: CASGLAGVETQYF.

This chain connects TRBV7-2 to TRBJ1-1; D is uncertain. CDR1 and CDR2 (germline): SGHTA, FQGNSA. The CDR3 runs 15 residues. The ends were cut back, 0 bases at V and 2 bases at J, with 10 bases in the middle. The CDR3 sequence: CASSLAGRTNTEAFF. CDR3 nucleotides: TGTGCCAGCAGCTTAGCTGGCAGAACCAACACTGAAGCTTTCTTT.

V is TRBV7-9 and J is TRBJ1-4; the match to TRBD1 covers 8 bases. CDR3 length: 18 residues. J gave up 8 bases and V 4 bases, and 18 bases lay outside the gene matches. Germline V gene lookup returns CDR1 SEHNR and CDR2 FQNEAQ (reference sequence). CDR3 region: CASSSGRTGRRAVEKLFF. CDR3 bases: TGTGCCAGCAGCTCAGGGAGGACAGGGCGAAGAGCAGTCGAAAAACTGTTTTTT.

V is TRBV29-1 and J is TRBJ2-7; a weak D match, TRBD1 (5 bases). Trimming removed 5 bases at V and 8 bases at J, with 13 bases between. The CDR3 spans 11 residues. The germline V gene has CDR1 SQVTM and CDR2 ANQGSEA. Here the CDR3 DNA reads TGCAGCGTTAACGACAGAGCCCAGCAGTACTTC. Its protein product is CSVNDRAQQYF.

This chain connects TRBV9 to TRBJ2-7, with D unclear. The CDR3 consists of 14 residues. The V gene lost 0 bases and the J gene lost 5 bases, with 12 bases spanning the gap. Per the germline V gene, CDR1 is SGDLS and CDR2 is YYNGEE. DNA of the CDR3: TGTGCCAGCAGCGTAGCGGCCGCCCAGGACGAGCAGTACTTC. Translated: CASSVAAAQDEQYF.

The V and J genes are TRBV15 and TRBJ1-2; D possibly corresponds to TRBD1 (5 bases). Trimming pared 1 base from V and 5 bases from J, leaving 8 bases between. This CDR3 comprises 13 residues. Germline V gene data show CDR1 as LNHNV and CDR2 as YYDKDF (reference sequence). The CDR3 sequence is CATSRGGAYGYTF. The CDR3 DNA reads as TGTGCCACCAGCAGAGGGGGCGCGTATGGCTACACCTTC. Based on the CDR3 plus reference TRBV15 and TRBJ1-2, the full variable domain is DAMVIQNPRYQVTQFGKPVTLSCSQTLNHNVMYWYQQKSSQAPKLLFHYYDKDFNNEADTPDNFQSRRPNTSFCFLDIRSPGLGDTAMYLCATSRGGAYGYTFGSGTRLTVV.

The V gene is TRBV6-6, the J gene TRBJ2-3; 7 nucleotides align to TRBD2. This CDR3 contains 15 residues. The V gene end was trimmed by 2 bases and the J gene end by 5 bases; junction bases not matched to a gene: 7. Germline V gene data show CDR1 as MNHNY and CDR2 as SVGAGI (reference sequence). The CDR3 bases are TGTGCCAGCAGTTACCCCCGGGAGGTCCAAGATACGCAGTATTTT. Its translation is CASSYPREVQDTQYF.

J is TRBJ2-3 and V is TRBV4-3, with TRBD2 matching 10 bases. Germline trimming cut 4 bases from V and 1 base from J; bases unmatched to any gene: 11. Germline values: CDR1 LGHNA, CDR2 YSLEER. The CDR3 is 18 residues long. In nucleotides, the CDR3 is TGCGCCAGCAGCCGAACCCGGGTGGGGACTAGCGGCACAGATACGCAGTATTTT. Protein sequence: CASSRTRVGTSGTDTQYF.

The chain uses TRBV5-4 and TRBJ1-2, with TRBD1 matching 9 bases. Germline loops: CDR1 SGHNT, CDR2 YYREEE (reference sequence). The CDR3 consists of 13 residues. Trimming took 5 bases from V and 8 from J; bases not matched to a gene: 7. The CDR3 spells CASRGTGKDGYTF. CDR3 in DNA: TGTGCCAGCAGGGGGACAGGGAAGGACGGCTACACCTTC. Drawing the rest from reference TRBV5-4 and TRBJ1-2, the complete variable domain is ETGVTQSPTHLIKTRGQQVTLRCSSQSGHNTVSWYQQALGQGPQFIFQYYREEENGRGNFPPRFSGLQFPNYSSELNVNALELDDSALYLCASRGTGKDGYTFGSGTRLTVV.